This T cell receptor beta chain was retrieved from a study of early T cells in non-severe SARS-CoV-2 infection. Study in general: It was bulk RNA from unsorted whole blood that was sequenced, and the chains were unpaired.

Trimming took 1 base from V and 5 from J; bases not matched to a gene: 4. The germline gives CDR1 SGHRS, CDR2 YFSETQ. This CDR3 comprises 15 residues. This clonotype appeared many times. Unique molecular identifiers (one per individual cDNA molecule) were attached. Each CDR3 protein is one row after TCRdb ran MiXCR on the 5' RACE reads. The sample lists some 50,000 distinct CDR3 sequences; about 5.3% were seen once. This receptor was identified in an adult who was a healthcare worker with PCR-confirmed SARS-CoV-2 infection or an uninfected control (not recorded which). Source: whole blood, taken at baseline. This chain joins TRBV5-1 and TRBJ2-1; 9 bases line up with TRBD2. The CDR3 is CASSLPSGINNEQFF. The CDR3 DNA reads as TGCGCCAGCAGCTTGCCTAGCGGGATTAACAATGAGCAGTTCTTC. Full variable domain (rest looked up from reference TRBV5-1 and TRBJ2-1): KAGVTQTPRYLIKTRGQQVTLSCSPISGHRSVSWYQQTPGQGLQFLFEYFSETQRNKGNFPGRFSGRQFSNSRSEMNVSTLELGDSALYLCASSLPSGINNEQFFGPGTRLTVL.